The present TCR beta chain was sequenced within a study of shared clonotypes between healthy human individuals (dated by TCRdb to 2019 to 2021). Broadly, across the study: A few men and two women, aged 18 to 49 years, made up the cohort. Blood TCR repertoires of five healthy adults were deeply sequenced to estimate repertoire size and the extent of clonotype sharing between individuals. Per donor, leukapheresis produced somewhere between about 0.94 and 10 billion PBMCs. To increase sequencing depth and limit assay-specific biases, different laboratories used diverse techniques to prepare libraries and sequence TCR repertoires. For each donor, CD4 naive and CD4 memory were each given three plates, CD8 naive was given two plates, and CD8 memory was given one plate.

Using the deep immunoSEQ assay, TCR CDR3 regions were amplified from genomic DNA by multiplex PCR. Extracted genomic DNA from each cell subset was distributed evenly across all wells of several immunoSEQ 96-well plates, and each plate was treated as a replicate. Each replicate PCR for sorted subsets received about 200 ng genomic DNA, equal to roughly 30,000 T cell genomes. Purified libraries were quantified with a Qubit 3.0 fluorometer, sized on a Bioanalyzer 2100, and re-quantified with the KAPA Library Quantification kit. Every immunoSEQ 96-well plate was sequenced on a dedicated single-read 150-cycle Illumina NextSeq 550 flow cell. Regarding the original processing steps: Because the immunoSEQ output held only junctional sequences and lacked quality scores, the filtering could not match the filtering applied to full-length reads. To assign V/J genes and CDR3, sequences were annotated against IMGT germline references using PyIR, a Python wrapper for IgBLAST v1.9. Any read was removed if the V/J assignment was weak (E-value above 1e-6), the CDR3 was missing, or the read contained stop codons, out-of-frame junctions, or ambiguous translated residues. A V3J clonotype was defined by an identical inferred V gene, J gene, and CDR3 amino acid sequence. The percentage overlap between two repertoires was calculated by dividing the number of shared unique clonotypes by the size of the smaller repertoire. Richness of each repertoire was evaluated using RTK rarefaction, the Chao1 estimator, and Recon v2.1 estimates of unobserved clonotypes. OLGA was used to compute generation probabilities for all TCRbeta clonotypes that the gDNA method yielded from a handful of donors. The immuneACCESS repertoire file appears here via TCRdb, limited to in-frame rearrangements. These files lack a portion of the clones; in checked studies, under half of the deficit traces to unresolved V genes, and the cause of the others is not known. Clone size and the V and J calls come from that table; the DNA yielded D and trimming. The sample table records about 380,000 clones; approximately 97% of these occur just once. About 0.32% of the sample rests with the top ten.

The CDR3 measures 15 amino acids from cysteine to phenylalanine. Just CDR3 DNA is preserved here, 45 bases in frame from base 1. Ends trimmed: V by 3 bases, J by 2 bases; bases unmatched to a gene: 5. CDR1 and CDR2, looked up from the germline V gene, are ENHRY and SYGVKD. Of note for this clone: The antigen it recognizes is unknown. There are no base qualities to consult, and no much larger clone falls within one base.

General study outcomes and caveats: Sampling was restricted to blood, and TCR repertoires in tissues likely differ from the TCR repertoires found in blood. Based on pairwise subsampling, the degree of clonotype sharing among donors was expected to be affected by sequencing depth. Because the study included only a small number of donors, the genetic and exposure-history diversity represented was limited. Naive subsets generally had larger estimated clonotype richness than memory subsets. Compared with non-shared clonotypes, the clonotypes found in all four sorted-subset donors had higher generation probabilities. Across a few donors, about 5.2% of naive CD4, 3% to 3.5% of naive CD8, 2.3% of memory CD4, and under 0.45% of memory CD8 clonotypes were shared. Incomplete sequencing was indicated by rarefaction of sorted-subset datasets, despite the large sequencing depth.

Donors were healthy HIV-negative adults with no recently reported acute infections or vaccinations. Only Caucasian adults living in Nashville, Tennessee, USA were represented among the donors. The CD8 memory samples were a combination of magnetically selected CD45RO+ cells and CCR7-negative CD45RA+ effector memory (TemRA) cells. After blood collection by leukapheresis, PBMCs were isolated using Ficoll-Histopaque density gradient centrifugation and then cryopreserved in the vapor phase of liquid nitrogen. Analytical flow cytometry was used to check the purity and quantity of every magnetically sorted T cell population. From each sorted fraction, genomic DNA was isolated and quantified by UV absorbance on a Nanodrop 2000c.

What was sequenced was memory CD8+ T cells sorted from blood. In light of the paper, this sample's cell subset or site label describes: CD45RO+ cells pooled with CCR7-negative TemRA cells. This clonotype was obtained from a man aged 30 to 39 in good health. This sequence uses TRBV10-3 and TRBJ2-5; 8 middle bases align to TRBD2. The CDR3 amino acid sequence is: CAISEVGTSQETQYF. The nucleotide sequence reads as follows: TGTGCCATCAGTGAAGTCGGGACTAGTCAAGAGACCCAGTACTTC.